This TCR beta chain originates from a study of T-cell memory formation after mild COVID-19. The wider study: There were largely donor-specific TCR clusters.

The CDR3 is 13 amino acids. Per germline, CDR1 SGHVS and CDR2 FQNEAQ. Between the trimmed V and J ends, which lost 5 bases and 6 bases, there was a span of 10 bases. Constant-segment primers served in 5'RACE that generated TCR alpha and TCR beta cDNA libraries bearing sample barcodes and UMIs. TCRdb re-derived calls from the 5' RACE reads in MiXCR, one entry per CDR3 protein. Of 45,000 to 55,000 distinct CDR3 sequences detected, around 7.2% appear once; the ten largest clones hold roughly 1.3%. This clonotype came up many times. Its antigen is as yet unknown. Notes on the study in general: The appearance of some responding clones in pre-infection memory suggested that cross-reactive memory joined. Largely, contracting CD4+ clones fell within CM and EM, and contracting CD8+ clones within EMRA.

The rearrangement uses TRBV7-8 and TRBJ2-2; D unclear. The sequencing sample was made of PBMCs or a T cell subset sorted from them (not recorded which). The sequence derives from a man in his late teens or twenties who had mild COVID-19 (a few samples of this study predate the infection). Cell type and time point are not known. The CDR3 nucleotides read TGTGCCAGCAGCCCTATGGTGGCCGGGGAGCTGTTTTTT. The encoded protein is CASSPMVAGELFF.